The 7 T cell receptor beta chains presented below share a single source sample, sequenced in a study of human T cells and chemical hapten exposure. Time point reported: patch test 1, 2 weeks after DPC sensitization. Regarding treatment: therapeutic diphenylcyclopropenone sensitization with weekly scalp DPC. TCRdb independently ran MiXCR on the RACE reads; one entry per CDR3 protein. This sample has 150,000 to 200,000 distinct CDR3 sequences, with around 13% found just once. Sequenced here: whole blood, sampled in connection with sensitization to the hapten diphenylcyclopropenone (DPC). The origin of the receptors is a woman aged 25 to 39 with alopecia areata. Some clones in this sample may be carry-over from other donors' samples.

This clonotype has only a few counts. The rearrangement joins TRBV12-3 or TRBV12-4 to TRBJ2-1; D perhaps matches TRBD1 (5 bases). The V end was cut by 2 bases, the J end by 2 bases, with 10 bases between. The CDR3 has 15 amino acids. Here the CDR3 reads CASSLPPTAYNEQFF. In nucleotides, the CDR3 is TGTGCCAGCAGTTTACCACCGACAGCCTACAATGAGCAGTTCTTC.

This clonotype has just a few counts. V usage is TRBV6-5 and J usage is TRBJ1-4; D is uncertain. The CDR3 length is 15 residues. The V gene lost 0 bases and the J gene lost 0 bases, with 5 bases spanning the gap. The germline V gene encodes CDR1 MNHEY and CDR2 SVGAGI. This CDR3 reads CASSYSTATNEKLFF. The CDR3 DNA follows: TGTGCCAGCAGTTACTCGACGGCAACTAATGAAAAACTGTTTTTT.

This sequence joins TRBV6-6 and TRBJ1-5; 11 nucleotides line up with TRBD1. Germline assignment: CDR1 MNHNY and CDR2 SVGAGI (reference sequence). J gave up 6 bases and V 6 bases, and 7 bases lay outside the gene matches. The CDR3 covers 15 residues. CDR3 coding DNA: TGTGCCAGCAGCTTCGGACAGGGGGCTAGTCAGCCCCAGCATTTT. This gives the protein CASSFGQGASQPQHF.

The CDR3 protein is CAWSVRGTQETQYF. CDR3 sequence (DNA): TGTGCCTGGAGTGTAAGGGGAACCCAAGAGACCCAGTACTTC. The J gene is TRBJ2-5, the V gene TRBV30; D perhaps matches TRBD1 (5 bases). CDR1 GTSNPN and CDR2 SVGIG come from the germline V gene (reference sequence). The CDR3 spans 14 residues. V lost 0 bases, J lost 1 base, and 9 bases lay in between.

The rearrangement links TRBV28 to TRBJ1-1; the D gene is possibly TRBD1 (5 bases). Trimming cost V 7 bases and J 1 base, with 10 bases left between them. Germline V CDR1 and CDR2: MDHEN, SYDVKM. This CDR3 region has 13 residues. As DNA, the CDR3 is TGTGCCAGCAATTCCCAGGGGAACACTGAAGCTTTCTTT. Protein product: CASNSQGNTEAFF.

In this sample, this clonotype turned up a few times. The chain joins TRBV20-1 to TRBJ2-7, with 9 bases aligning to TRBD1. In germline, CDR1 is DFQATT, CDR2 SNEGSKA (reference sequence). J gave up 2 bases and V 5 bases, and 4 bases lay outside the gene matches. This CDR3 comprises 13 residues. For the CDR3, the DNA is TGCAGTGCTGAACAGGGGGCGGCCTACGAGCAGTACTTC. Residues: CSAEQGAAYEQYF.

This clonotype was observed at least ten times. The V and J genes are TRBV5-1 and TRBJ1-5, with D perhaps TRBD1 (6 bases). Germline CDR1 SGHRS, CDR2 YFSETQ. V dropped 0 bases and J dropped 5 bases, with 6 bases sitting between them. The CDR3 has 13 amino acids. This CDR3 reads CASSLDRDQPQHF. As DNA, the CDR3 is TGCGCCAGCAGCTTGGACAGGGATCAGCCCCAGCATTTT. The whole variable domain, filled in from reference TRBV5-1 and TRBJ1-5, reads KAGVTQTPRYLIKTRGQQVTLSCSPISGHRSVSWYQQTPGQGLQFLFEYFSETQRNKGNFPGRFSGRQFSNSRSEMNVSTLELGDSALYLCASSLDRDQPQHFGDGTRLSIL.